The 12 T cell receptor beta chains below were found in one sample sequenced in a study of T cell repertoires in cytomegalovirus infection. TCRdb recomputed calls from the reads with MiXCR, one row per CDR3 protein. Here the sample spans about 450,000 distinct CDR3 sequences, roughly a third being singletons. Specimen: PBMCs. These receptors were collected from a human donor in good health (CMV status not recorded). Some clones in this sample may be carry-over from other donors' samples.

A few counts support this clonotype. The CDR3 sequence is CASSAGTATQLSGQPQHF. The CDR3 DNA sequence: TGTGCCAGCAGCGCCGGGACAGCCACGCAGTTATCGGGTCAGCCCCAGCATTTT. The chain links TRBV6-1 to TRBJ1-5; 7 bases match TRBD1. Germline V gene data show CDR1 as MNHNS and CDR2 as SASEGT. J lost 6 bases, V lost 6 bases, and 20 bases had no gene match. The CDR3 has 18 residues.

This clonotype was picked up a small number of times. V gene TRBV7-2 combines with J gene TRBJ2-1, with TRBD2 matching over 9 bases. J gave up 3 bases and V 5 bases, and 11 bases lay outside the gene matches. Germline V gene sequence: CDR1 SGHTA, CDR2 FQGNSA. The CDR3 covers 17 residues. CDR3 coding DNA: TGTGCCAGCAGCGCCCGTATCCTAGCGGGGAACTACAATGAGCAGTTCTTC. This codes for CASSARILAGNYNEQFF.

About this clonotype itself: Germline is not matched at one junction end, which may reflect a read error. The J gene is TRBJ1-1, the V gene TRBV19; the D is unclear. Germline CDR1 is LNHDA and CDR2 is SQIVND (reference sequence). This CDR3 spans 13 amino acids. The CDR3 here is CASSMGLNTESFF. DNA of the CDR3: TGTGCCAGTAGTATGGGGTTGAACACTGAATCTTTCTTT.

This clonotype has only a few counts. The V call is TRBV12-3 or TRBV12-4, the J call TRBJ1-2; 10 bases line up with TRBD1. The CDR3 totals 14 residues. With V trimmed by 6 bases and J by 7 bases, 8 bases remained unmatched. The CDR3 reads CASSSGDRGLGYTF. The CDR3 nucleotides are TGTGCCAGCAGCTCAGGCGACAGGGGGCTTGGCTACACCTTC.

The chain has TRBV9 and TRBJ1-2, with a weak D call TRBD1 (5 bases). V lost 0 bases to trimming and J lost 4 bases, with 13 bases between them. The germline gives CDR1 SGDLS, CDR2 YYNGEE. The length of the CDR3 is 15 residues. As DNA, the CDR3 is TGTGCCAGCAGCGTAGAGAGGAAGGGGACCTATGGCTACACCTTC. Protein product: CASSVERKGTYGYTF.

This clonotype occurred a few times. This CDR3 reads CASSLDLTLSNQPQHF. As DNA, the CDR3 is TGCGCCAGCAGCTTGGACTTAACCCTTAGCAATCAGCCCCAGCATTTT. This chain uses TRBV5-1 with TRBJ1-5; D is unclear. The CDR3 has 16 amino acids. Deletions cut 0 bases from V and 0 bases from J, with 10 bases between. CDR1 is SGHRS and CDR2 is YFSETQ in the germline V gene.

The rearrangement uses TRBV7-8 and TRBJ1-3; D gene unclear. Trimming stripped 4 bases from V and 0 bases from J, with 13 bases between. Per the germline V gene, CDR1 is SGHVS and CDR2 is FQNEAQ. The CDR3 is 16 residues long. CDR3 residues: CASSWDGSNSGNTIYF. CDR3 sequence (DNA): TGTGCCAGCAGCTGGGATGGGTCGAACTCTGGAAACACCATATATTTT.

This clonotype has more than one count but fewer than ten. The chain has TRBV7-3 and TRBJ2-7, with D perhaps given as TRBD1 or TRBD2 (5 bases each). The V and J ends lost 2 bases and 5 bases respectively, with 13 bases between them. CDR1 is SGHTA and CDR2 is FQGTGA in the germline V gene. The CDR3 consists of 14 residues. The CDR3 sequence: CASSLAPRDHEQYF. CDR3 nucleotides: TGTGCCAGCAGCTTAGCCCCCAGGGACCACGAGCAGTACTTC.

The chain links TRBV19 to TRBJ1-2; TRBD1 is a possible D gene (5 bases). The CDR3 is made up of 14 amino acids. Trimming removed 6 bases from V and 8 bases from J, with 19 bases in between. Germline CDR1 and CDR2: LNHDA and SQIVND (reference sequence). CDR3 in amino acids: CASRRGVLLAGYTF. DNA for the CDR3: TGTGCCAGTAGACGGGGGGTCCTCCTGGCGGGCTACACCTTC.

The chain recombines TRBV6-1 with TRBJ1-1; 9 bases agree with TRBD1. The ends lost 2 bases at V and 4 bases at J; junction bases unmatched: 11. Germline-derived CDR1 and CDR2 are MNHNS and SASEGT. The CDR3 totals 17 residues. In nucleotides, the CDR3 is TGTGCCAGCAGTGAACTACCCGGGACAGGGCCGAGCACTGAAGCTTTCTTT. Its protein product is CASSELPGTGPSTEAFF.

This sequence joins TRBV20-1 and TRBJ1-1; maybe TRBD1 (6 bases). CDR3 size: 13 residues. Trimming pared 2 bases from V and 6 bases from J, leaving 13 bases between. The germline V gene has CDR1 DFQATT and CDR2 SNEGSKA (reference sequence). The CDR3 sequence: CSARLGALAEAFF. The CDR3 DNA reads as TGCAGTGCTAGACTGGGGGCACTTGCTGAAGCTTTCTTT.

There are a few counts of this clonotype. V usage is TRBV5-6 and J usage is TRBJ1-1; D is perhaps TRBD1 (5 bases). Germline V lookup: CDR1 SGHDT, CDR2 YYEEEE. V was pared by 3 bases and J by 3 bases, with 12 bases between. The CDR3 contains 14 residues. CDR3 residues: CASSWGTADTEAFF. CDR3 DNA: TGTGCCAGCAGCTGGGGGACCGCGGACACTGAAGCTTTCTTT. The full variable domain, rest sourced from reference TRBV5-6 and TRBJ1-1, is DAGVTQSPTHLIKTRGQQVTLRCSPKSGHDTVSWYQQALGQGPQFIFQYYEEEERQRGNFPDRFSGHQFPNYSSELNVNALLLGDSALYLCASSWGTADTEAFFGQGTRLTVV.